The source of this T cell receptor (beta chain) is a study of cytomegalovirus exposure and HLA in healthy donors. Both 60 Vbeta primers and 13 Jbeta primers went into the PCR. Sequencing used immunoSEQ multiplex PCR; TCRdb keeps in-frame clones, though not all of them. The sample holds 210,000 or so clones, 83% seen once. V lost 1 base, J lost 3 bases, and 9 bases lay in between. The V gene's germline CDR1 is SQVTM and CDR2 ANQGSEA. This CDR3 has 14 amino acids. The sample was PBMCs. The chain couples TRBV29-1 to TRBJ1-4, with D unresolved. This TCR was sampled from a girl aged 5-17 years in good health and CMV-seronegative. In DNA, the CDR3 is TGCAGCGTTGAAGGGGCGGGAGCTAATGAAAAACTGTTTTTT. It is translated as CSVEGAGANEKLFF.